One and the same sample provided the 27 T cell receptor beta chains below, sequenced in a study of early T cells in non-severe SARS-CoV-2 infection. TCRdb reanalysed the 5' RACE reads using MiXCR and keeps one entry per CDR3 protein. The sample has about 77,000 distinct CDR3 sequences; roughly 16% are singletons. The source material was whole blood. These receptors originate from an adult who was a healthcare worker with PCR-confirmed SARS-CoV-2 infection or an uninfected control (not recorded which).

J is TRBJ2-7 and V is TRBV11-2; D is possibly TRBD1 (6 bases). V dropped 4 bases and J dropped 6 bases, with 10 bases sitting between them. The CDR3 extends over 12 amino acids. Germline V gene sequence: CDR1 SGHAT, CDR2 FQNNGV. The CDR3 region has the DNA TGTGCCAGCAGCTCCCGGGACATCGAGCAGTACTTC. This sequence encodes CASSSRDIEQYF.

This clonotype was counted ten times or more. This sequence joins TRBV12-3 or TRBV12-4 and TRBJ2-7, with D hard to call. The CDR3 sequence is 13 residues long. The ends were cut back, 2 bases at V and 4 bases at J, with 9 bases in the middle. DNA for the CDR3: TGTGCCAGCAGTTTATTGGCCGCTTACGAGCAGTACTTC. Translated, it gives CASSLLAAYEQYF.

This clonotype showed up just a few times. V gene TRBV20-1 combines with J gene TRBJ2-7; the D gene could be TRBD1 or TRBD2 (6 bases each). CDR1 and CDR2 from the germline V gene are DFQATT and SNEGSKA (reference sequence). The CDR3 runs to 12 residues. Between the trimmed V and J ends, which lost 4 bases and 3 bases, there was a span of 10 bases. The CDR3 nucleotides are TGCAGTGCTACCGGGGGCGACTACGAGCAGTACTTC. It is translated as CSATGGDYEQYF.

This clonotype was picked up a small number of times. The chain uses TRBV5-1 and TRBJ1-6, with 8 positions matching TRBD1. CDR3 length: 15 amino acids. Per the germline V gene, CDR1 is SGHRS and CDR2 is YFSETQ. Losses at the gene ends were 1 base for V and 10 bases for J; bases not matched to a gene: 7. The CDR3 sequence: CASSLFGQGTSPLHF. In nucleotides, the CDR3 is TGCGCCAGCAGCTTGTTCGGACAGGGCACCTCACCCCTCCACTTT.

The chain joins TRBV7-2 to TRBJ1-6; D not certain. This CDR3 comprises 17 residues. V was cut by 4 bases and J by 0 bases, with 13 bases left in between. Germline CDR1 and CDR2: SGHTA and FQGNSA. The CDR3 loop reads CASSWRAASSYNSPLHF. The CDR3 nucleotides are TGTGCCAGCAGCTGGCGGGCCGCGAGCTCCTATAATTCACCCCTCCACTTT.

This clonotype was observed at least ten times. DNA for the CDR3: TGTGCCAGCAGTGAACCCGGGACTAGTGCCGGGGAGCTGTTTTTT. Translated, it gives CASSEPGTSAGELFF. This chain links TRBV25-1 with TRBJ2-2, with TRBD2 identical over 8 bases. Trimming removed 2 bases from V and 6 bases from J; junction bases left unmatched: 5. The CDR3 totals 15 residues. Germline lookup yields CDR1 MGHDK and CDR2 SYGVNS. Drawing the rest from reference TRBV25-1 and TRBJ2-2, the complete variable domain is EADIYQTPRYLVIGTGKKITLECSQTMGHDKMYWYQQDPGMELHLIHYSYGVNSTEKGDLSSESTVSRIRTEHFPLTLESARPSHTSQYLCASSEPGTSAGELFFGEGSRLTVL.

This chain's CDR3 is CASSPETYSYNEQFF. The CDR3 DNA reads as TGTGCCAGCAGTCCCGAGACTTACTCCTACAATGAGCAGTTCTTC. The chain has TRBV28 and TRBJ2-1; D is uncertain. V dropped 5 bases and J dropped 0 bases, with 11 bases sitting between them. This CDR3 has 15 amino acids. From germline, CDR1 is MDHEN and CDR2 SYDVKM.

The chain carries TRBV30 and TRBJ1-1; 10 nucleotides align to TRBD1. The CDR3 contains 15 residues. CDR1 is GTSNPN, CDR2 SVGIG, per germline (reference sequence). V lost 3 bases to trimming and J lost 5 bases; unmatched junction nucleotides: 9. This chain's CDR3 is CAWSPRDRGWTEAFF. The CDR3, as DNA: TGTGCCTGGAGCCCTCGGGACAGGGGATGGACTGAAGCTTTCTTT. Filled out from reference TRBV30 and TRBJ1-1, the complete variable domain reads SQTIHQWPATLVQPVGSPLSLECTVEGTSNPNLYWYRQAAGRGLQLLFYSVGIGQISSEVPQNLSASRPQDRQFILSSKKLLLSDSGFYLCAWSPRDRGWTEAFFGQGTRLTVV.

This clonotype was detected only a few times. For the CDR3, the DNA is TGTGCCAGCAGCTTAATTGGGGATGAACAGCCCCAGCATTTT. It is translated as CASSLIGDEQPQHF. The rearrangement joins TRBV7-9 to TRBJ1-5; the D is unclear. From germline, CDR1 is SEHNR and CDR2 FQNEAQ (reference sequence). V lost 2 bases and J lost 7, with 12 bases in between. There are 14 residues in the CDR3. Full variable domain (missing parts from reference TRBV7-9 and TRBJ1-5): DTGVSQNPRHKITKRGQNVTFRCDPISEHNRLYWYRQTLGQGPEFLTYFQNEAQLEKSRLLSDRFSAERPKGSFSTLEIQRTEQGDSAMYLCASSLIGDEQPQHFGDGTRLSIL.

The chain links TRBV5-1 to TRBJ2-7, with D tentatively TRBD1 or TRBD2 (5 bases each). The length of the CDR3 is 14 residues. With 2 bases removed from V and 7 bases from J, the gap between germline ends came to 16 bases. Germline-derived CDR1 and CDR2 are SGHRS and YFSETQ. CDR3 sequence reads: CASSFRHRRREQYF. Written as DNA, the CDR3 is TGCGCCAGCAGCTTCCGGCACAGGCGGAGGGAGCAGTACTTC.

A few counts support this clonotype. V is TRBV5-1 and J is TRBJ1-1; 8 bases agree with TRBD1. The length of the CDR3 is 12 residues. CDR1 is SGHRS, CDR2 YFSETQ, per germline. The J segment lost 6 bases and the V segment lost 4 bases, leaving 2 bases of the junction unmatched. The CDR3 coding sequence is TGCGCCAGCAGCGAGGGACAGGCTGAAGCTTTCTTT. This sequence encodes CASSEGQAEAFF.

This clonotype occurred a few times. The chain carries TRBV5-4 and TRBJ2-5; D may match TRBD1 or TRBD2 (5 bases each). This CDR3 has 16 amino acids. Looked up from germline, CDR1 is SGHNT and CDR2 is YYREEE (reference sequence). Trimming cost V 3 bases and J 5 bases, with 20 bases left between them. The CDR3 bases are TGTGCCAGCAGCTATCCGGGACGGTCCCTAGAGGAGACCCAGTACTTC. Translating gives CASSYPGRSLEETQYF. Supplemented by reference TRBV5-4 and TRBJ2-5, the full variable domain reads ETGVTQSPTHLIKTRGQQVTLRCSSQSGHNTVSWYQQALGQGPQFIFQYYREEENGRGNFPPRFSGLQFPNYSSELNVNALELDDSALYLCASSYPGRSLEETQYFGPGTRLLVL.

The DNA for the CDR3 is TGTGCCAGCAGTGAACCCGGACAGGGCTCCTACGAGCAGTACTTC. Translating it yields CASSEPGQGSYEQYF. This sequence joins TRBV6-1 and TRBJ2-7; the match to TRBD1 covers 8 bases. The CDR3 length is 15 residues. The J segment lost 0 bases and the V segment lost 2 bases, leaving 3 bases of the junction unmatched. CDR1 is MNHNS and CDR2 is SASEGT in the germline V gene.

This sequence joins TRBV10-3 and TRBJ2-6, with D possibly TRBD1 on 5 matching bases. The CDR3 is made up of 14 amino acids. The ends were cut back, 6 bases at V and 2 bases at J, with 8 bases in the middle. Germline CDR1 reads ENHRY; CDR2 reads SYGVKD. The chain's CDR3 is CAIRRGTGANVLTF. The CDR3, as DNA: TGTGCCATCAGAAGGGGAACTGGGGCCAACGTCCTGACTTTC.

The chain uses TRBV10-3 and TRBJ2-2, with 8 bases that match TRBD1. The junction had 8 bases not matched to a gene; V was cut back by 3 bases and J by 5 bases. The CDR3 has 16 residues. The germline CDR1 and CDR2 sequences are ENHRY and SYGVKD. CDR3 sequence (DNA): TGTGCCATCAGTGACCCGGGACAGGAGGGGACCGGGGAGCTGTTTTTT. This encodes CAISDPGQEGTGELFF.

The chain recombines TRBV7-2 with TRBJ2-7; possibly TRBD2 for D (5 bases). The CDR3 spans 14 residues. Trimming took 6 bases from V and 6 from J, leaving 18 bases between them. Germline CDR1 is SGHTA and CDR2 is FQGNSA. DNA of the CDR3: TGTGCCAGCAGAGCGGAAGCTGCCTTCGGCGAGCAGTACTTC. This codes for CASRAEAAFGEQYF.

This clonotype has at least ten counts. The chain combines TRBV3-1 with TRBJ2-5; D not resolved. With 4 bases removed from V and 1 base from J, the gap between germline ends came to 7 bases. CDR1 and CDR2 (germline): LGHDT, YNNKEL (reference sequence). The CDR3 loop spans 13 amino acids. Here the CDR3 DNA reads TGTGCCAGCAGCCCCTTTACCCAAGAGACCCAGTACTTC. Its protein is CASSPFTQETQYF.

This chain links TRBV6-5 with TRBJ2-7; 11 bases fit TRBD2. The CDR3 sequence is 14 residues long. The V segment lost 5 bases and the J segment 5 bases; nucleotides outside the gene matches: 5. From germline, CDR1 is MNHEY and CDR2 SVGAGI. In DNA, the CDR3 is TGTGCCAGCAGTCTCGGGACTAGCGGCGACGAGCAGTACTTC. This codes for CASSLGTSGDEQYF.

The CDR3 coding sequence is TGCAGCGTACTCCGGGACAGCTTTCGAGGGGAGCTGTTTTTT. The encoded protein is CSVLRDSFRGELFF. The chain combines TRBV29-1 with TRBJ2-2; 7 positions agree with TRBD1. Germline V gene lookup returns CDR1 SQVTM and CDR2 ANQGSEA. The CDR3 has 14 residues. V lost 6 bases to trimming and J lost 8 bases; unmatched junction nucleotides: 12.

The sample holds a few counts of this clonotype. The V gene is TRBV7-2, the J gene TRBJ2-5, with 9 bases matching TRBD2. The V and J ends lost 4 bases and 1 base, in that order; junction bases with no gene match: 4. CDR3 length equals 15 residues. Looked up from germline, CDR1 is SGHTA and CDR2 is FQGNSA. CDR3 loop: CASSSGLARQETQYF. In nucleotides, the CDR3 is TGTGCCAGCAGCTCGGGACTAGCCCGCCAAGAGACCCAGTACTTC.

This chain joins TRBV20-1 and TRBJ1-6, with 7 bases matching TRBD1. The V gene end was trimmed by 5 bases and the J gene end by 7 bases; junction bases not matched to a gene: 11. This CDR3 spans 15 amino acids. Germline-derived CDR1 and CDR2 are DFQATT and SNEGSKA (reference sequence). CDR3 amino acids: CSAEGQWSFNSPLHF. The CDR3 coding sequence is TGCAGTGCTGAGGGACAGTGGAGCTTCAATTCACCCCTCCACTTT.

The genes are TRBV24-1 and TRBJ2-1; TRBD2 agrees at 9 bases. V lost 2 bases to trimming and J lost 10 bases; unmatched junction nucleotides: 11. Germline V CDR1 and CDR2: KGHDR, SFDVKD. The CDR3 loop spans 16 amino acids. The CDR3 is CATSDSGIAGAREQFF. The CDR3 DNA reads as TGTGCCACCAGTGATTCGGGAATAGCGGGAGCTCGGGAGCAGTTCTTC.

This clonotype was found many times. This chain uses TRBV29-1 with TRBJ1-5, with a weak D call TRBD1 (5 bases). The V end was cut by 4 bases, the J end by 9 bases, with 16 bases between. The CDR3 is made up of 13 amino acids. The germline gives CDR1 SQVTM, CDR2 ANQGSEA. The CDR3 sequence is CSVVTVGGSPQHF. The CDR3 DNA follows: TGCAGCGTTGTAACAGTGGGGGGTTCGCCCCAGCATTTT.

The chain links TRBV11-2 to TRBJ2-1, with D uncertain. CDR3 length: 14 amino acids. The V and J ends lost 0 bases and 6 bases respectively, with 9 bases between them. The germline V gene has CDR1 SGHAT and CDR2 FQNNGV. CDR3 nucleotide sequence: TGTGCCAGCAGCTTAGATTCGTCGGGCAATGAGCAGTTCTTC. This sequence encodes CASSLDSSGNEQFF. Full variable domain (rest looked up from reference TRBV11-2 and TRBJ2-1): EAGVAQSPRYKIIEKRQSVAFWCNPISGHATLYWYQQILGQGPKLLIQFQNNGVVDDSQLPKDRFSAERLKGVDSTLKIQPAKLEDSAVYLCASSLDSSGNEQFFGPGTRLTVL.

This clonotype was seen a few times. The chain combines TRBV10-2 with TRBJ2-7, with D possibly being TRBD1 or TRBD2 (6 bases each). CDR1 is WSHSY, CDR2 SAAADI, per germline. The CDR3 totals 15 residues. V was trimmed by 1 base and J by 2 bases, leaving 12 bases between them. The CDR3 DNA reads TGCGCCAGCAGTGAGTTGCCGGGGGCAGCCTACGAGCAGTACTTC. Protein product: CASSELPGAAYEQYF.

The CDR3 reads CASSPQADRGTFGELFF. CDR3 sequence (DNA): TGTGCCAGCAGCCCCCAGGCTGACAGGGGGACTTTCGGGGAGCTGTTTTTT. V is TRBV4-2 and J is TRBJ2-2, with 9 positions matching TRBD1. In germline, CDR1 is LGHNA, CDR2 YNFKEQ. J gave up 7 bases and V 4 bases, and 13 bases lay outside the gene matches. The CDR3 has 17 residues.

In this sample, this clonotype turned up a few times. CDR3 coding DNA: TGCGCCAGCAGCCAAGATAGGAGGGACAGTAAACTGTTTTTT. Protein: CASSQDRRDSKLFF. The V gene is TRBV4-1, the J gene TRBJ1-4; 7 positions match TRBD1. The CDR3 spans 14 residues. The J segment lost 11 bases and the V segment lost 0 bases, leaving 6 bases of the junction unmatched. Germline-derived CDR1 and CDR2 are MGHRA and YSYEKL.